The 10 T cell receptor beta chains below were found in one sample sequenced in a study of cytomegalovirus exposure and HLA in healthy donors (dated by TCRdb to 2017 to 2019). Library method: the immunoSEQ multiplex PCR assay. For the multiplex PCR, a mixture combining 60 forward primers for TCR Vbeta segments and 13 reverse primers for TCR Jbeta segments was used. In TCRdb, the immuneACCESS table is reduced to in-frame sequences with V and J assigned. These tables do not hold every clone; where another copy was compared, an unresolved V gene accounts for under half, and the others remain unexplained. This sample comprises about 140,000 clones, about 80% of them detected only once. The ten largest clones take up around 4.4% of the sample. Specimen: PBMCs. The receptors stem from a man aged 35-49 years in good health and CMV-seronegative.

The chain employs TRBV5-6 and TRBJ2-3; TRBD1 might be the D (6 bases). V was shortened by 5 bases and J by 1 base, with 17 bases between the two germline ends. CDR3 length: 16 amino acids. Per germline, CDR1 SGHDT and CDR2 YYEEEE. The CDR3 DNA reads TGTGCCAGCAGTGGGGACACCCTAGACGGCACAGATACGCAGTATTTT. As protein: CASSGDTLDGTDTQYF.

This chain connects TRBV30 to TRBJ1-5; 9 bases fit TRBD1. V dropped 8 bases and J dropped 6; count of bases not matched to a gene: 8. CDR1 and CDR2 from the germline V gene are GTSNPN and SVGIG (reference sequence). The CDR3 loop spans 13 amino acids. The CDR3 is CAATGTGSQPQHF. The CDR3 bases are TGTGCCGCAACCGGGACAGGGAGTCAGCCCCAGCATTTT. Based on the CDR3 plus reference TRBV30 and TRBJ1-5, the full variable domain is SQTIHQWPATLVQPVGSPLSLECTVEGTSNPNLYWYRQAAGRGLQLLFYSVGIGQISSEVPQNLSASRPQDRQFILSSKKLLLSDSGFYLCAATGTGSQPQHFGDGTRLSIL.

This clone is a singleton in its sample. The chain is built from TRBV6-8 and TRBJ2-2; a possible D gene is TRBD2 (6 bases). Per germline, CDR1 MNHGY and CDR2 SAAAGT. Trimming shortened V by 8 bases and J by 6 bases, and 13 bases separated the two germline ends. There are 13 residues in the CDR3. The CDR3 loop reads CASGTRGSGELFF. CDR3 DNA sequence: TGTGCCAGCGGAACTCGGGGGTCCGGGGAGCTGTTTTTT.

The chain recombines TRBV28 with TRBJ2-5; 7 bases agree with TRBD2. CDR1 is MDHEN and CDR2 is SYDVKM in the germline V gene. The CDR3 contains 15 residues. Trimming took 2 bases from V and 3 from J; bases not matched to a gene: 6. CDR3 amino acids: CASSLSGAGEETQYF. The CDR3 DNA sequence: TGTGCCAGCAGTTTAAGTGGGGCGGGGGAAGAGACCCAGTACTTC. Drawing the rest from reference TRBV28 and TRBJ2-5, the complete variable domain is DVKVTQSSRYLVKRTGEKVFLECVQDMDHENMFWYRQDPGLGLRLIYFSYDVKMKEKGDIPEGYSVSREKKERFSLILESASTNQTSMYLCASSLSGAGEETQYFGPGTRLLVL.

The rearrangement links TRBV28 to TRBJ2-1, with D maybe TRBD2 (6 bases). Germline CDR1 is MDHEN and CDR2 is SYDVKM. This CDR3 is built from 16 residues. The ends were cut back, 2 bases at V and 0 bases at J, with 11 bases in the middle. CDR3 bases: TGTGCCAGCAGTTTAGGGGGGTTTCTCTCCTACAATGAGCAGTTCTTC. It is translated as CASSLGGFLSYNEQFF.

The chain couples TRBV11-2 to TRBJ1-1; D is undetermined. Germline CDR1 and CDR2: SGHAT and FQNNGV. CDR3 length: 11 amino acids. V lost 7 bases and J 2 bases, leaving 5 bases between the germline ends. The CDR3 sequence: CASTFNTEAFF. The CDR3 DNA reads TGTGCCAGCACTTTTAACACTGAAGCTTTCTTT.

The chain combines TRBV5-1 with TRBJ1-4; the match to TRBD1 covers 7 bases. V lost 0 bases, J lost 8 bases, and 1 base stayed unmatched. Germline CDR1 reads SGHRS; CDR2 reads YFSETQ. This CDR3 comprises 13 residues. CDR3 protein: CASSLGTGEKLFF. CDR3 bases: TGCGCCAGCAGCTTGGGGACAGGCGAAAAACTGTTTTTT.

J is TRBJ2-5 and V is TRBV14; 9 positions match TRBD2. The CDR3 length is 17 residues. Per germline, CDR1 SGHDN and CDR2 FVKESK. V shed 2 bases, J shed 1 base, and the junction held 8 bases outside the gene matches. The CDR3 DNA follows: TGTGCCAGCAGCCAATATAGCGGGGGCCTACCCCAAGAGACCCAGTACTTC. Amino acids: CASSQYSGGLPQETQYF.

The table lists this clone with a count of one. The V gene is TRBV6-6, the J gene TRBJ2-1; 8 bases align to TRBD1. Germline V gene data show CDR1 as MNHNY and CDR2 as SVGAGI (reference sequence). The CDR3 covers 16 residues. The V and J ends lost 6 bases and 0 bases, in that order; junction bases with no gene match: 7. CDR3 nucleotides: TGTGCCAGCAGCGTATCCGGGACAGGCTCCTACAATGAGCAGTTCTTC. It translates to CASSVSGTGSYNEQFF.

The J gene is TRBJ2-7, the V gene TRBV7-2; 9 bases match TRBD1. The CDR3 consists of 15 residues. V shed 5 bases and J 6 bases; nucleotides not matched to a gene: 11. Germline CDR1 is SGHTA and CDR2 is FQGNSA. CDR3 nucleotide sequence: TGTGCCAGCAGCCCATCCGGGACAGGGTCTGTCGAGCAGTACTTC. It translates to CASSPSGTGSVEQYF. The entire variable domain, with the rest obtained from reference TRBV7-2 and TRBJ2-7, is as follows: GAGVSQSPSNKVTEKGKDVELRCDPISGHTALYWYRQSLGQGLEFLIYFQGNSAPDKSGLPSDRFSAERTGGSVSTLTIQRTQQEDSAVYLCASSPSGTGSVEQYFGPGTRLTVT.